The 26 T cell receptor beta chains in this list originate from one sample, sequenced in a study of T cell repertoires in cytomegalovirus infection. Their antigens remain unidentified. In TCRdb, the reads were re-called with MiXCR into one record per CDR3 protein. The sample lists 100,000 to 150,000 distinct CDR3 sequences; roughly a third were seen once. The material was CD8+ T cells from cultured PBMCs, obtained from culture after CMV antigen stimulation. The source of these receptors is a human donor in good health (CMV status not recorded). Some clones in this sample may be carry-over from other donors' samples.

CDR3 nucleotide sequence: TGTGCCAGCAGTTCCCCAGAGACAGGGAGATCCTACAATGAGCAGTTCTTC. Amino acids: CASSSPETGRSYNEQFF. The rearrangement links TRBV27 to TRBJ2-1; TRBD1 matches at 7 bases. The CDR3 has 17 residues. CDR1 and CDR2 from the germline V gene are MNHEY and SMNVEV (reference sequence). The J segment lost 1 base and the V segment lost 4 bases, leaving 10 bases of the junction unmatched.

To note about this clonotype: Being one base from a much bigger clone, this may be a read error. This chain joins TRBV12-3 or TRBV12-4 and TRBJ2-3; the D gene is possibly TRBD1 (5 bases). The CDR3 runs 15 residues. Trimming pared 2 bases from V and 0 bases from J, leaving 9 bases between. Written as DNA, the CDR3 is TGTGCCAGCAGTTTAAGGACAACTAGCACAGATACGCAGTATTTT. It is translated as CASSLRTTSTDTQYF.

The chain couples TRBV19 to TRBJ2-7; tentative D call: TRBD1 (6 bases). Per germline, CDR1 LNHDA and CDR2 SQIVND (reference sequence). This CDR3 has 14 residues. The ends were cut back, 2 bases at V and 2 bases at J, with 10 bases in the middle. The CDR3 reads CASSIYHRAYEQYF. The CDR3 bases are TGTGCCAGTAGTATATATCACAGGGCCTACGAGCAGTACTTC.

The genes are TRBV7-9 and TRBJ2-7; D is unresolved. The V end was cut by 4 bases, the J end by 1 base, with 11 bases between. Germline lookup yields CDR1 SEHNR and CDR2 FQNEAQ (reference sequence). This CDR3 is 14 amino acids long. CDR3 sequence: CASSSNGPSYEQYF. CDR3 DNA: TGTGCCAGCAGCTCCAATGGGCCGTCCTACGAGCAGTACTTC.

This clonotype has more than one count but fewer than ten. This rearrangement joins TRBV6-1 to TRBJ1-1, with D uncertain. CDR1 is MNHNS and CDR2 is SASEGT in the germline V gene. Trimming pared 4 bases from V and 2 bases from J, leaving 14 bases between. The CDR3 has 15 amino acids. The CDR3 is CASSAFEGDNTEAFF. Written as DNA, the CDR3 is TGTGCCAGCAGTGCCTTTGAGGGCGATAACACTGAAGCTTTCTTT.

This clonotype came up many times. V gene TRBV7-8 combines with J gene TRBJ1-5; tentatively, D is TRBD1 (5 bases). The CDR3 is 16 amino acids. With 1 base removed from V and 0 bases from J, the gap between germline ends came to 10 bases. Germline V gene sequence: CDR1 SGHVS, CDR2 FQNEAQ. CDR3 loop: CASSLEGVYSNQPQHF. CDR3 sequence (DNA): TGTGCCAGCAGCTTAGAAGGGGTCTATAGCAATCAGCCCCAGCATTTT. Supplemented by reference TRBV7-8 and TRBJ1-5, the full variable domain reads GAGVSQSPRYKVAKRGQDVALRCDPISGHVSLFWYQQALGQGPEFLTYFQNEAQLDKSGLPSDRFFAERPEGSVSTLKIQRTQQEDSAVYLCASSLEGVYSNQPQHFGDGTRLSIL.

This clonotype came up once. At one boundary the junction diverges from the germline segment, which might be a read error. The chain employs TRBV7-2 and TRBJ1-2, with a possible D match to TRBD1 (5 bases). Germline values: CDR1 SGHTA, CDR2 FQGNSA. The CDR3 is made up of 13 amino acids. CDR3 sequence (DNA): TGTGCCAACAGCTTAGTCCAAAGGGGTGGCTACACCTTC. This gives the protein CANSLVQRGGYTF. Filled out from reference TRBV7-2 and TRBJ1-2, the complete variable domain reads GAGVSQSPSNKVTEKGKDVELRCDPISGHTALYWYRQSLGQGLEFLIYFQGNSAPDKSGLPSDRFSAERTGGSVSTLTIQRTQQEDSAVYLCANSLVQRGGYTFGSGTRLTVV.

This clonotype was seen a few times. V usage is TRBV19 and J usage is TRBJ1-6, with D possibly TRBD1 on 6 matching bases. The germline V gene has CDR1 LNHDA and CDR2 SQIVND (reference sequence). There are 15 residues in the CDR3. The V gene lost 9 bases and the J gene lost 7 bases, with 19 bases spanning the gap. The CDR3 spells CASNLGQYGNSPLHF. CDR3 nucleotide sequence: TGTGCCAGCAACCTCGGACAGTACGGAAATTCACCCCTCCACTTT.

This clonotype was observed a few times. Germline is not matched at one junction end, which may reflect a read error. The rearrangement joins TRBV7-7 to TRBJ1-3; D unclear. From germline, CDR1 is SSHAT and CDR2 FNYEAQ (reference sequence). The CDR3 consists of 18 residues. The CDR3 spells CASSSRGRNAPLGNTIYF. In DNA, the CDR3 is TGTGCTAGCAGCTCTCGTGGGCGAAATGCCCCCCTTGGAAACACCATATATTTT.

In its sample, this clonotype was seen many times. J is TRBJ2-2 and V is TRBV7-9; D is uncertain. This CDR3 region has 11 residues. Per the germline V gene, CDR1 is SEHNR and CDR2 is FQNEAQ (reference sequence). Trimming removed 5 bases from V and 9 bases from J, with 7 bases in between. CDR3 nucleotides: TGTGCCAGCAGCCCTAACCGGGAGCTGTTTTTT. Amino acid sequence: CASSPNRELFF.

The J gene is TRBJ1-3, the V gene TRBV19; maybe TRBD1 (6 bases). The CDR3 is 14 residues long. Trimming removed 7 bases at V and 4 bases at J, with 14 bases between. Germline-derived CDR1 and CDR2 are LNHDA and SQIVND (reference sequence). The CDR3 DNA follows: TGTGCCAGTACTGAACCGGGACAAGGAAACACCATATATTTT. Translation gives CASTEPGQGNTIYF.

This clonotype came up a few times. CDR3 sequence reads: CASSQARREGSNGYTF. Written as DNA, the CDR3 is TGCGCCAGCAGCCAAGCCCGCCGGGAGGGCAGCAATGGCTACACCTTC. V gene TRBV4-1 combines with J gene TRBJ1-2, with D uncertain. Per the germline V gene, CDR1 is MGHRA and CDR2 is YSYEKL. The V end lost 1 base, the J end lost 6 bases, and 18 bases lay between the germline ends. There are 16 residues in the CDR3.

Only a few counts were recorded for this clonotype. The chain recombines TRBV12-3 or TRBV12-4 with TRBJ1-3; D call uncertain. There are 18 residues in the CDR3. V lost 1 base and J lost 1, with 17 bases in between. CDR3 residues: CASSLESQSLFSGNTIYF. The CDR3 nucleotides read TGTGCCAGCAGTTTAGAATCCCAGTCACTCTTTTCTGGAAACACCATATATTTT.

The rearrangement links TRBV2 to TRBJ2-7; TRBD2 is a possible D gene (6 bases). Germline CDR1 is SNHLY and CDR2 is FYNNEI. The V end lost 8 bases, the J end lost 0 bases, and 17 bases lay between the germline ends. The CDR3 is made up of 15 amino acids. The CDR3 spells CASSEGTDGSYEQYF. The CDR3 DNA follows: TGTGCCAGCTCGGAGGGGACTGACGGCTCCTACGAGCAGTACTTC.

The chain couples TRBV4-3 to TRBJ1-6, with D possibly TRBD1 on 6 matching bases. Germline lookup yields CDR1 LGHNA and CDR2 YSLEER. Deletions cut 0 bases from V and 2 bases from J, with 8 bases between. CDR3 length equals 16 residues. DNA for the CDR3: TGCGCCAGCAGCCAAGATAGGGACACCTATAATTCACCCCTCCACTTT. Translated, it gives CASSQDRDTYNSPLHF.

The table lists this clonotype with a few counts. The V call is TRBV4-2, the J call TRBJ2-2; D perhaps matches TRBD2 (5 bases). The CDR3 contains 17 residues. Trimming cost V 0 bases and J 0 bases, with 11 bases left between them. Germline CDR1 and CDR2: LGHNA and YNFKEQ. The CDR3 loop reads CASSQDRSGPNTGELFF. In DNA, the CDR3 is TGTGCCAGCAGCCAAGATCGAAGCGGCCCGAACACCGGGGAGCTGTTTTTT.

This clonotype was detected only once. Being one base from a much bigger clone, this may be a read error. J is TRBJ1-2 and V is TRBV7-4; D ambiguous. Germline CDR1 and CDR2: SGHVT and SQSDAQ. The CDR3 totals 15 residues. The V end was cut by 4 bases, the J end by 1 base, with 13 bases between. CDR3 in amino acids: CASSSRIQFNYGYTF. The CDR3 region has the DNA TGTGCCAGCAGCTCCAGGATACAATTTAACTATGGCTACACCTTC.

This chain links TRBV20-1 with TRBJ2-7; D not resolved. V was clipped by 0 bases and J by 2 bases, with 17 bases between them. The CDR3 covers 16 residues. Per germline, CDR1 DFQATT and CDR2 SNEGSKA (reference sequence). As DNA, the CDR3 is TGCAGTGCTAGAGAGGACCCAAGGGAATCTACCTACGAGCAGTACTTC. It specifies CSAREDPRESTYEQYF.

This clonotype was counted many times. The rearrangement joins TRBV7-8 to TRBJ2-5, with 8 bases lining up with TRBD2. This CDR3 has 14 amino acids. Germline-derived CDR1 and CDR2 are SGHVS and FQNEAQ. Trimming at V came to 0 bases and at J to 5 bases, leaving 2 bases not matched to a gene. The CDR3 coding sequence is TGTGCCAGCAGCTTAGCGCAGCGGGGGGAGACCCAGTACTTC. Protein sequence: CASSLAQRGETQYF.

V gene TRBV28 combines with J gene TRBJ2-1, with D unclear. This CDR3 region has 12 residues. The germline V gene encodes CDR1 MDHEN and CDR2 SYDVKM. V was shortened by 6 bases and J by 2 bases, with 5 bases between the two germline ends. The CDR3 sequence: CASSLPYNEQFF. CDR3 DNA sequence: TGTGCCAGCAGCCTGCCCTACAATGAGCAGTTCTTC.

This clonotype was seen a handful of times. This chain links TRBV13 with TRBJ2-7, with TRBD2 matching 7 bases. The CDR3 sequence is 15 residues long. The V gene end was trimmed by 3 bases and the J gene end by 0 bases; junction bases not matched to a gene: 5. The germline gives CDR1 PRHDT, CDR2 FYEKMQ (reference sequence). Written as DNA, the CDR3 is TGTGCCAGCAGCTTGGGGGGGAAGAGCTCCTACGAGCAGTACTTC. Translated, it gives CASSLGGKSSYEQYF. Full variable domain (remainder filled in from reference TRBV13 and TRBJ2-7): AAGVIQSPRHLIKEKRETATLKCYPIPRHDTVYWYQQGPGQDPQFLISFYEKMQSDKGSIPDRFSAQQFSDYHSELNMSSLELGDSALYFCASSLGGKSSYEQYFGPGTRLTVT.

This chain connects TRBV19 to TRBJ2-7, with D possibly TRBD2 on 6 matching bases. Germline CDR1 reads LNHDA; CDR2 reads SQIVND (reference sequence). The CDR3 is made up of 13 amino acids. V dropped 9 bases and J dropped 0 bases, with 12 bases sitting between them. The CDR3 spells CASRDSSSYEQYF. In nucleotides, the CDR3 is TGTGCCAGCCGGGACTCAAGCTCCTACGAGCAGTACTTC.

This clonotype was counted between two and nine times. This chain joins TRBV6-5 and TRBJ1-1, with a tentative D call TRBD1 (6 bases). Germline assignment: CDR1 MNHEY and CDR2 SVGAGI. V lost 7 bases to trimming and J lost 3 bases, with 12 bases between them. This CDR3 spans 13 amino acids. CDR3 loop: CASMLPGDTEAFF. CDR3 bases: TGTGCCAGCATGCTGCCAGGGGACACTGAAGCTTTCTTT.

The V and J genes are TRBV4-3 and TRBJ2-7; D assignment may be TRBD1 or TRBD2 (5 bases each). Germline values: CDR1 LGHNA, CDR2 YSLEER. This CDR3 has 15 amino acids. V was shortened by 0 bases and J by 2 bases, with 11 bases between the two germline ends. CDR3: CASSQDAGTPYEQYF. For the CDR3, the DNA is TGCGCCAGCAGCCAAGACGCCGGGACCCCCTACGAGCAGTACTTC.

The rearrangement uses TRBV6-5 and TRBJ1-1; D is undetermined. The V gene lost 0 bases and the J gene lost 0 bases, with 14 bases spanning the gap. CDR1 MNHEY and CDR2 SVGAGI come from the germline V gene. The CDR3 is 17 amino acids. CDR3 sequence reads: CASSYSRASRLNTEAFF. In DNA form, the CDR3 reads TGTGCCAGCAGTTACTCGAGGGCCAGCCGGTTGAACACTGAAGCTTTCTTT.

Only a few counts were recorded for this clonotype. The V call is TRBV7-2, the J call TRBJ2-2, with D possibly TRBD2 on 7 matching bases. V was clipped by 4 bases and J by 5 bases, with 14 bases between them. The CDR3 is 15 amino acids. The germline V gene encodes CDR1 SGHTA and CDR2 FQGNSA. CDR3 sequence: CASSSWGGYTGELFF. CDR3 coding DNA: TGTGCCAGCAGCTCGTGGGGGGGCTATACCGGGGAGCTGTTTTTT.